Listed below are T cell receptor beta chains from one sample, sequenced in a study of neurological immune-mediated disorders. MiXCR, applied by TCRdb to the 5' RACE reads, yields one record per CDR3 protein. Here the sample spans fewer than 80,000 distinct CDR3 sequences, around 5.2% being singletons. Sequenced: PBMCs. The receptors shown here come from a young woman with multiple sclerosis. The CDR3 runs from the conserved cysteine through the conserved F or W. Fields, in order: V gene, clone size, J gene, D gene, CDR3 DNA, CDR3 protein. D genes are given only for firm matches. Expanded clones are given a class, and other clones once, few, many or no size at all.

v_gene: TRBV2; abundance: many; j_gene: TRBJ2-7; d_gene: TRBD1; CDR3nt: TGTGCCAGCAGAGAAAACGGACAGGCCTACGAGCAGTACTTC; CDR3aa: CASRENGQAYEQYF
v_gene: TRBV20-1; abundance: many; j_gene: TRBJ2-3; d_gene: TRBD2; CDR3nt: TGCAGTGCTAGAGGGACTAGCGGGTGGGGGGGCACAGATACGCAGTATTTT; CDR3aa: CSARGTSGWGGTDTQYF
v_gene: TRBV6-1; abundance: many; j_gene: TRBJ1-5; d_gene: -; CDR3nt: TGTGCCAGCAGTGAGGAGGTTCCCCAGCATTTT; CDR3aa: CASSEEVPQHF
v_gene: TRBV20-1; abundance: -; j_gene: TRBJ2-6; d_gene: -; CDR3nt: TGCAGTGCTAGAGATCTTCCTGGGGCCAACGTCCTGACTTTC; CDR3aa: CSARDLPGANVLTF
v_gene: TRBV11-2; abundance: -; j_gene: TRBJ2-1; d_gene: -; CDR3nt: TGTGCCAGCAGCTTAAGGGGAACCGGAAATGAGCAGTTCTTC; CDR3aa: CASSLRGTGNEQFF
v_gene: TRBV12-3/TRBV12-4; abundance: many; j_gene: TRBJ1-2; d_gene: TRBD1; CDR3nt: TGTGCCAGCAGGAACACCGGGACAGGGGGCCTGGGCTACACCTTC; CDR3aa: CASRNTGTGGLGYTF
v_gene: TRBV20-1; abundance: -; j_gene: TRBJ2-7; d_gene: -; CDR3nt: TGCAGTGCCAGGTGGAATTACGAGCAGTACTTC; CDR3aa: CSARWNYEQYF
v_gene: TRBV12-3/TRBV12-4; abundance: -; j_gene: TRBJ1-1; d_gene: -; CDR3nt: TGTGCCAGCAGTTCCCCCGGGGGGGGCACTGAAGCTTTCTTT; CDR3aa: CASSSPGGGTEAFF
v_gene: TRBV28; abundance: many; j_gene: TRBJ2-7; d_gene: -; CDR3nt: TGTGCCAGCAACCGGGCGGCGGGCGAGCAGTACTTC; CDR3aa: CASNRAAGEQYF
v_gene: TRBV5-1; abundance: many; j_gene: TRBJ1-2; d_gene: -; CDR3nt: TGCGCCAGCAGCTTGGATCGACCGGAGCTCGATGGCTACACCTTC; CDR3aa: CASSLDRPELDGYTF
v_gene: TRBV3-1; abundance: -; j_gene: TRBJ1-1; d_gene: -; CDR3nt: TGTGCCAGCGGGCGGAAAAACACTGAAGCTTTCTTT; CDR3aa: CASGRKNTEAFF
v_gene: TRBV7-6; abundance: many; j_gene: TRBJ2-1; d_gene: TRBD1; CDR3nt: TGTGCCAGCAGCAACCGGGACAGGGGTTACAATGAGCAGTTCTTC; CDR3aa: CASSNRDRGYNEQFF
v_gene: TRBV5-5; abundance: many; j_gene: TRBJ1-5; d_gene: TRBD1; CDR3nt: TGTGCCAGCAGCTGGTCAGGGGGGAAAGATAGCAATCAGCCCCAGCATTTT; CDR3aa: CASSWSGGKDSNQPQHF
v_gene: TRBV7-2; abundance: -; j_gene: TRBJ1-3; d_gene: -; CDR3nt: TGTGCCAGCAGCTTGGTAGGGGTCGGAAAAACCATATATTTT; CDR3aa: CASSLVGVGKTIYF
v_gene: TRBV7-2; abundance: many; j_gene: TRBJ2-3; d_gene: -; CDR3nt: TGTGCCAGCAGCTTAGTTCGAAGCGTCACAGATACGCAGTATTTT; CDR3aa: CASSLVRSVTDTQYF
v_gene: TRBV5-1; abundance: many; j_gene: TRBJ2-3; d_gene: TRBD2; CDR3nt: TGCGCCAGCAGCAAAGGGACTAGCGGGGGGTTAGATACGCAGTATTTT; CDR3aa: CASSKGTSGGLDTQYF
v_gene: TRBV5-6; abundance: many; j_gene: TRBJ2-3; d_gene: TRBD1; CDR3nt: TGTGCCAGCAGCTTGGAGAGAACAGGGGATTTAGATACGCAGTATTTT; CDR3aa: CASSLERTGDLDTQYF
v_gene: TRBV6-5; abundance: many; j_gene: TRBJ1-1; d_gene: -; CDR3nt: TGTGCCAGCGGACTGAACACTGAAGCTTTCTTT; CDR3aa: CASGLNTEAFF
v_gene: TRBV29-1; abundance: many; j_gene: TRBJ2-2; d_gene: -; CDR3nt: TGCAGCGGAGCTGTCAGCGGAGCGAACACCGGGGAGCTGTTTTTT; CDR3aa: CSGAVSGANTGELFF
v_gene: TRBV5-1; abundance: many; j_gene: TRBJ2-5; d_gene: -; CDR3nt: TGCGCCAGCAGCTTGGGGCAGTTCCAAGAGACCCAGTACTTC; CDR3aa: CASSLGQFQETQYF
v_gene: TRBV28; abundance: many; j_gene: TRBJ2-5; d_gene: -; CDR3nt: TGTGCCAGCAGTTTATGGGCGGGAGAGACCCAGTACTTC; CDR3aa: CASSLWAGETQYF
v_gene: TRBV20-1; abundance: many; j_gene: TRBJ2-5; d_gene: TRBD1; CDR3nt: TGCAGTGCAATAGACAGGGTAGGAAAGACCCAGTACTTC; CDR3aa: CSAIDRVGKTQYF
v_gene: TRBV3-1; abundance: many; j_gene: TRBJ1-5; d_gene: TRBD1; CDR3nt: TGTGCCAGCAGCTTCAGGGGGGGGCCCCAGCATTTT; CDR3aa: CASSFRGGPQHF
v_gene: TRBV20-1; abundance: many; j_gene: TRBJ2-1; d_gene: TRBD2; CDR3nt: TGCAGTGCTAGAGATATTACTAGCGGGGGGGCCAATGAGCAGTTCTTC; CDR3aa: CSARDITSGGANEQFF
v_gene: TRBV12-3/TRBV12-4; abundance: many; j_gene: TRBJ2-7; d_gene: -; CDR3nt: TGTGCCAGCAGCGAATCCGGGGCATCCCGCGAGCAGTACTTC; CDR3aa: CASSESGASREQYF
v_gene: TRBV10-3; abundance: many; j_gene: TRBJ1-1; d_gene: -; CDR3nt: TGTGCCATCAGTGATAAAGGTGTCGGGAACACTGAAGCTTTCTTT; CDR3aa: CAISDKGVGNTEAFF
v_gene: TRBV27; abundance: -; j_gene: TRBJ1-2; d_gene: -; CDR3nt: TGTGCCAGCAGAGATCCCAGGGTTCCCTATGGCTACACCTTC; CDR3aa: CASRDPRVPYGYTF
v_gene: TRBV12-3/TRBV12-4; abundance: many; j_gene: TRBJ2-2; d_gene: -; CDR3nt: TGTGCCAGCAGTTTAGCGTCTAGCGCGAACACCGGGGAGCTGTTTTTT; CDR3aa: CASSLASSANTGELFF
v_gene: TRBV20-1; abundance: many; j_gene: TRBJ2-4; d_gene: TRBD2; CDR3nt: TGCAGTGCTCCCCGGGGGGGAGGAGACATTCAGTACTTC; CDR3aa: CSAPRGGGDIQYF
v_gene: TRBV27; abundance: many; j_gene: TRBJ1-1; d_gene: -; CDR3nt: TGTGCCAGCAGGCGGGACCTCGCCTACACTGAAGCTTTCTTT; CDR3aa: CASRRDLAYTEAFF
v_gene: TRBV7-2; abundance: many; j_gene: TRBJ2-1; d_gene: -; CDR3nt: TGTGCCAGCAGCCTCGGGACCTACAATGAGCAGTTCTTC; CDR3aa: CASSLGTYNEQFF
v_gene: TRBV9; abundance: -; j_gene: TRBJ2-2; d_gene: -; CDR3nt: TGTGCCAGCGGCGTAGGCGCCCAACGAAGCACCGGGGAGCTGTTTTTT; CDR3aa: CASGVGAQRSTGELFF
v_gene: TRBV5-1; abundance: many; j_gene: TRBJ2-3; d_gene: -; CDR3nt: TGCGCCAGCAGCCGGGACTCAGCATCAGATACGCAGTATTTT; CDR3aa: CASSRDSASDTQYF
v_gene: TRBV29-1; abundance: many; j_gene: TRBJ2-4; d_gene: -; CDR3nt: TGCAGCGTTGCGGCGAGTGGATTTGCCAACATTCAGTACTTC; CDR3aa: CSVAASGFANIQYF
v_gene: TRBV4-1; abundance: few; j_gene: TRBJ2-3; d_gene: TRBD2; CDR3nt: TGCGCCAGCAGCCAACAGGGGACTAGCGGGGGAGATACGCAGTATTTT; CDR3aa: CASSQQGTSGGDTQYF
v_gene: TRBV7-9; abundance: many; j_gene: TRBJ2-3; d_gene: TRBD2; CDR3nt: TGTGCCAGCAGCGTATCTAGCGGGGGGTTCACAGATACGCAGTATTTT; CDR3aa: CASSVSSGGFTDTQYF
v_gene: TRBV18; abundance: many; j_gene: TRBJ1-4; d_gene: -; CDR3nt: TGTGCCAGCTCACGCACCCCAACTACGTCTAATGAAAAACTGTTTTTT; CDR3aa: CASSRTPTTSNEKLFF
v_gene: TRBV20-1; abundance: many; j_gene: TRBJ1-2; d_gene: TRBD1; CDR3nt: TGCAGTGCGAACCGGGACAGAGACTATGGCTACACCTTC; CDR3aa: CSANRDRDYGYTF
v_gene: TRBV7-8; abundance: -; j_gene: TRBJ1-3; d_gene: -; CDR3nt: TGTGCCAGCAGCTTACGGGGGGGTGGAAACACCATATATTTT; CDR3aa: CASSLRGGGNTIYF
v_gene: TRBV20-1; abundance: many; j_gene: TRBJ1-1; d_gene: TRBD1; CDR3nt: TGCAGTGCAACAGGGGGGACGAGGACTGAAGCTTTCTTT; CDR3aa: CSATGGTRTEAFF
v_gene: TRBV12-3/TRBV12-4; abundance: -; j_gene: TRBJ2-5; d_gene: -; CDR3nt: TGTGCCAGCAGTTTAGCGAGGGGGAAGACCCAGTACTTC; CDR3aa: CASSLARGKTQYF